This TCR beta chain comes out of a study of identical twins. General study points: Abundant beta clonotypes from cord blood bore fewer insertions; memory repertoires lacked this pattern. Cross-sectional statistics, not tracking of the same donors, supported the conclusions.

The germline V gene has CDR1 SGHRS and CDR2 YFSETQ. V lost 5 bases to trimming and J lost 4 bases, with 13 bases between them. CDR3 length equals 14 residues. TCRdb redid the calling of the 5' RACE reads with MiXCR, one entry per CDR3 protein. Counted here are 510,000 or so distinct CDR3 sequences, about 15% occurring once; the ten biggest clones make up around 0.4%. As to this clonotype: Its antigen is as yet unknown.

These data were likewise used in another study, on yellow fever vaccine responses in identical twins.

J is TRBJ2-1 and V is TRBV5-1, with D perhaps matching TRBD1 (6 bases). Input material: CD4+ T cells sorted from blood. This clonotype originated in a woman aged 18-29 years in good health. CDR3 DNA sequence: TGCGCCAGCAGGGGGGACATTGGGTACAATGAGCAGTTCTTC. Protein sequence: CASRGDIGYNEQFF.